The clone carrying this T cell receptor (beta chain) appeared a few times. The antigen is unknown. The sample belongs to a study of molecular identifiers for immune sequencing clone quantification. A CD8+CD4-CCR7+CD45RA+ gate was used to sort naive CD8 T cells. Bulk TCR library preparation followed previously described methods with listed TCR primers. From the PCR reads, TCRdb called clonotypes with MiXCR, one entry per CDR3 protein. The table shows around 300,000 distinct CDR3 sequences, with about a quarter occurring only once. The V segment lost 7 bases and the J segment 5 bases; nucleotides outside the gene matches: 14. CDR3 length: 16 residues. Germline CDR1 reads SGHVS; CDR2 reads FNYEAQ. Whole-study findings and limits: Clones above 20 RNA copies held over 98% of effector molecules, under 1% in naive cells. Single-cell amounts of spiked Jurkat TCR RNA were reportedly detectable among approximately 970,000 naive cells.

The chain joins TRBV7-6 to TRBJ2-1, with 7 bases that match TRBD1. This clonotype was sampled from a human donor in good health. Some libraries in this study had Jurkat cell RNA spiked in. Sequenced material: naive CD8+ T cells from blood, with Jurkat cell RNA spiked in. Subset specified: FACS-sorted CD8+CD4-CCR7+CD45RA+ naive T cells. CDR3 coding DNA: TGTGCCAGCACCCGTGAGGCGCAGGGGGTGAACAATGAGCAGTTCTTC. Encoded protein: CASTREAQGVNNEQFF.